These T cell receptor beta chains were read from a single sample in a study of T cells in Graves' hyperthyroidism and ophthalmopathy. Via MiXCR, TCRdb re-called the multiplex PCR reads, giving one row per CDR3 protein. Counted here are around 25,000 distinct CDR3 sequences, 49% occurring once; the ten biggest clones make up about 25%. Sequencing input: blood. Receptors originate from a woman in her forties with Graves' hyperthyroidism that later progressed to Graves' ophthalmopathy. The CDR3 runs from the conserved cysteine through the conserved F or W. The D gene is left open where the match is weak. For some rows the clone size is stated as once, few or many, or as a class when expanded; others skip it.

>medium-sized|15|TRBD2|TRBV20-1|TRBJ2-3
CSARLAGTGTDTQYF
TGCAGTGCTAGACTAGCGGGAACCGGAACAGATACGCAGTATTTT
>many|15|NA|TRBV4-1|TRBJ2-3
CASSQGRNRGDTQYF
TGCGCCAGCAGCCAAGGACGGAACCGGGGGGATACGCAGTATTTT
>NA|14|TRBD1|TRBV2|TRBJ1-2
CASSLQGAGYGYTF
TGTGCCAGCAGTCTACAGGGGGCGGGATATGGCTACACCTTC
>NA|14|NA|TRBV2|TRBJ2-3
CASSLAASTDTQYF
TGTGCCAGCAGCTTAGCGGCTAGCACAGATACGCAGTATTTT
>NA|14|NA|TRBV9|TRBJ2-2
CASSEGFNNGELFF
TGTGCCAGTAGCGAGGGATTTAACAACGGGGAGCTGTTTTTT
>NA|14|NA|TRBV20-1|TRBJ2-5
CSALDQGSYETQYF
TGCAGTGCGCTGGACCAGGGATCCTACGAGACCCAGTACTTC
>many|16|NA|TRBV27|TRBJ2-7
CASSSPTRDTSYEQYF
TGTGCCAGCAGTTCTCCGACGCGGGACACCTCCTACGAGCAGTACTTC
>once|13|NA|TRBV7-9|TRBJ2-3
CASSLGAADTQYF
TGTGCCAGCAGCTTAGGGGCTGCAGATACGCAGTATTTT
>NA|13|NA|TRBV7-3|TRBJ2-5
CASSEVRGQTQYF
TGTGCCAGCAGCGAAGTTCGAGGGCAGACCCAGTACTTC
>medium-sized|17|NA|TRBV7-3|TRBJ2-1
CASSQSWDDVSTDEQFF
TGTGCCAGCAGCCAATCTTGGGACGACGTGTCTACGGATGAGCAGTTCTTC
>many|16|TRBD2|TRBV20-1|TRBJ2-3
CSANPHLAGVTDTQYF
TGCAGTGCTAACCCCCACCTAGCGGGAGTGACAGATACGCAGTATTTT
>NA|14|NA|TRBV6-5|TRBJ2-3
CASSFAGSTDTQYF
TGTGCCAGCAGTTTTGCGGGTAGCACAGATACGCAGTATTTT
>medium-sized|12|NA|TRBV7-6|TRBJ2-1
CASSLERDEQFF
TGTGCCAGCAGCTTAGAGCGCGATGAGCAGTTCTTC
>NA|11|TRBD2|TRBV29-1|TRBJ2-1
CSVSSGHEQFF
TGCAGCGTTTCTAGCGGGCATGAGCAGTTCTTC
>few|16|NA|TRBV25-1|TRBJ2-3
CASSDSSQTGTDTQYF
TGTGCCAGCAGTGACTCATCACAAACCGGCACAGATACGCAGTATTTT
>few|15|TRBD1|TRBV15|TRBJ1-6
CATSREQGGNSPLHF
TGTGCCACCAGCAGAGAGCAGGGGGGAAATTCACCCCTCCACTTT
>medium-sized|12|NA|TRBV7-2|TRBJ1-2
CASSSNDYGYTF
TGTGCCAGCAGCTCCAATGACTATGGCTACACCTTC
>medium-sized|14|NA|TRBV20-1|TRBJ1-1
CVHRPVGKNTEAFF
TGCGTCCATCGACCGGTGGGCAAGAACACTGAAGCTTTCTTT
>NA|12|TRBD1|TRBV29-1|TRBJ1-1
CSVRDSQTEAFF
TGCAGCGTCAGGGACAGCCAGACTGAAGCTTTCTTT
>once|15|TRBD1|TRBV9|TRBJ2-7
CASSVGWTGEYEQYF
TGTGCCAGCAGCGTAGGGTGGACAGGGGAATACGAGCAGTACTTC
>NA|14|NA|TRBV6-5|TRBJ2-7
CASSPQWERYEQYF
TGTGCCAGCAGCCCCCAGTGGGAGAGGTACGAGCAGTACTTC
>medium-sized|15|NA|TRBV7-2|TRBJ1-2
CASSSGGGPNYGYTF
TGTGCCAGCAGCTCCGGCGGCGGACCAAACTATGGCTACACCTTC
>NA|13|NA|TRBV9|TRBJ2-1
CASSAANGLQQFF
TGTGCCAGCAGCGCCGCTAACGGATTGCAGCAGTTCTTC
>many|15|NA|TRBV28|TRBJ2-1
CASTLGGRDYNEQFF
TGTGCCAGCACCCTAGGAGGGCGGGACTACAATGAGCAGTTCTTC
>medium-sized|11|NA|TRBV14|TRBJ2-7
CASSATYEQYF
TGTGCCAGCAGCGCAACCTACGAGCAGTACTTC
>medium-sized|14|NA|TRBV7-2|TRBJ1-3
CASSSLQGRNTIYF
TGTGCCAGCAGCTCACTACAGGGACGGAACACCATATATTTT
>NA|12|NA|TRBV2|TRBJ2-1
CASSEVRSEQFF
TGTGCCAGCAGTGAAGTAAGGAGTGAGCAGTTCTTC
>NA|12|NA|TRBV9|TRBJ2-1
CASSGGTSEQFF
TGTGCCAGCAGCGGCGGGACAAGTGAGCAGTTCTTC
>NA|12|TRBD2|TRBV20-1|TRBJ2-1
CGGTSAYNEQFF
TGCGGGGGGACTAGCGCCTACAATGAGCAGTTCTTC
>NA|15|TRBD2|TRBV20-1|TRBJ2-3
CSASLAGGGPDTQYF
TGCAGTGCTAGCCTAGCGGGAGGAGGGCCAGATACGCAGTATTTT
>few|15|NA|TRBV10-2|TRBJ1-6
CASSEPTLGDSPLHF
TGCGCCAGCAGTGAGCCGACCCTCGGAGATTCACCCCTCCACTTT
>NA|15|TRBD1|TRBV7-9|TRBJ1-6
CASSARTGDNSPLHF
TGTGCCAGCAGCGCCCGGACAGGGGATAATTCACCCCTCCACTTT
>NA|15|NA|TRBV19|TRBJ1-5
CASSPGRKPNQPQHF
TGTGCCAGTAGTCCGGGACGTAAACCCAATCAGCCCCAGCATTTT
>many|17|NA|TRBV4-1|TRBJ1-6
CASSQGQASSYNSPLHF
TGCGCCAGCAGCCAAGGACAGGCCAGCTCCTATAATTCACCCCTCCACTTT
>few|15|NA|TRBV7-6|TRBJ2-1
CASSCRDGACDEQFF
TGTGCCAGCAGCTGCCGGGATGGGGCATGCGATGAGCAGTTCTTC
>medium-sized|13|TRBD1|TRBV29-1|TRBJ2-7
CSVAGTGSYEQYF
TGCAGCGTAGCCGGGACAGGCTCCTACGAGCAGTACTTC
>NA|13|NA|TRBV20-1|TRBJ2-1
CSASPSPYNEQFF
TGCAGTGCTAGTCCCTCCCCCTACAATGAGCAGTTCTTC
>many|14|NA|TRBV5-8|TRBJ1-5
CASSLVAVETPQHF
TGTGCCAGCAGCTTGGTGGCAGTAGAGACGCCCCAGCATTTT
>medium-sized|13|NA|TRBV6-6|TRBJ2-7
CASSYSLRNEQYF
TGTGCCAGCAGTTACTCGTTACGGAACGAGCAGTACTTC
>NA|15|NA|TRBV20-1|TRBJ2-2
CSASRMGQFTGELFF
TGCAGTGCCAGCAGAATGGGACAATTCACCGGGGAGCTGTTTTTT
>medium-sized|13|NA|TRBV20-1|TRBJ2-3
CSAKRTGADTQYF
TGCAGTGCTAAAAGAACGGGAGCAGATACGCAGTATTTT
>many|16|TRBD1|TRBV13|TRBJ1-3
CASSLQTGSSGNTIYF
TGTGCCAGCAGCCTACAGACAGGGTCTTCTGGAAACACCATATATTTT
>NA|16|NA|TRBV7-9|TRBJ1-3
CASSSSSAYSGNTIYF
TGTGCCAGCAGCTCCTCCTCCGCATATTCTGGAAACACCATATATTTT
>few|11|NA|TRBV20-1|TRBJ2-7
CSAYGTSEQYF
TGCAGTGCTTACGGTACTTCCGAGCAGTACTTC
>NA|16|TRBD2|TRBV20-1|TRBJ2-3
CSALEGLSGRTDTQYF
TGCAGTGCCCTGGAGGGTTTGAGCGGGAGAACAGATACGCAGTATTTT
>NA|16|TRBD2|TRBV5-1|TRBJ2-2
CASSLLAGGHTGELFF
TGCGCCAGCAGCCTACTAGCGGGAGGGCACACCGGGGAGCTGTTTTTT
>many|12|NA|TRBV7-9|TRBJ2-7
CASSLKEPFIKF
TGTGCCAGCAGCTTAAAAGAGCCGTTTATAAAATTC
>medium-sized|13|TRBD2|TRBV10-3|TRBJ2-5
CAAQRGLTETQYF
TGTGCCGCTCAGCGGGGGCTGACGGAGACCCAGTACTTC
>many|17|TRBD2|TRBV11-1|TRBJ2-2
CASSLRSGTSGTGELFF
TGTGCCAGCAGCTTACGATCCGGGACTAGCGGGACCGGGGAGCTGTTTTTT
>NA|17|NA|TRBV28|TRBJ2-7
CASSLPPLAVSAYEQYF
TGTGCCAGCAGTTTACCGCCACTAGCTGTTTCGGCCTACGAGCAGTACTTC
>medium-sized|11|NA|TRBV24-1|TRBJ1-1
CATSADEEAFF
TGTGCCACCAGTGCCGATGAAGAAGCTTTCTTT